Each of the 9 T cell receptor beta chains below was sequenced from the same sample in a study of long-term antiretroviral therapy in people with HIV (dated 2022 in TCRdb). The immunoSEQ hsTCRB v3.0 assay was used at survey level resolution for TRB variable region sequencing. Sourced from immuneACCESS, this table was stored by TCRdb with only in-frame sequences that have V and J called. A share of the clones is absent; for the studies checked, an unresolved V gene accounts for under half, and the remainder has no known explanation. In this sample the table shows 20,000 to 25,000 clones, around nine tenths of which occur a single time. The ten largest clones represent 6% to 6.5% of the sample. The sequencing used unsorted PBMCs, collected 0.6 years after starting antiretroviral therapy. These TCRs come from a man aged 55 to 69 with HIV.

This clone appeared once. The CDR3 sequence: CASSYWGSTVPTDTQYF. In nucleotides, the CDR3 is TGCGCCAGCAGCTATTGGGGTAGCACGGTCCCCACAGATACGCAGTATTTT. The chain couples TRBV5-1 to TRBJ2-3; D is undetermined. The V gene lost 3 bases and the J gene lost 2 bases, with 19 bases spanning the gap. Germline V CDR1 and CDR2: SGHRS, YFSETQ. CDR3 length equals 17 residues.

V is TRBV5-6 and J is TRBJ1-1; maybe TRBD1 (6 bases). Trimming left V 1 base short and J 4 bases short, with 8 bases between. The CDR3 runs to 13 residues. Germline V gene lookup returns CDR1 SGHDT and CDR2 YYEEEE. CDR3 in DNA: TGTGCCAGCAGCTTGACAGGGTTCACTGAAGCTTTCTTT. Its protein product is CASSLTGFTEAFF.

The rearrangement links TRBV5-4 to TRBJ2-3; tentative D call: TRBD2 (5 bases). V lost 7 bases, J lost 5 bases, and 14 bases lay in between. Germline CDR1 SGHNT, CDR2 YYREEE (reference sequence). This CDR3 spans 13 amino acids. The CDR3, as DNA: TGTGCCAGCTATCGGGGAGTGGGAGATACGCAGTATTTT. Its translation is CASYRGVGDTQYF. The full variable domain, in which reference TRBV5-4 and TRBJ2-3 provide the parts outside the CDR3, is ETGVTQSPTHLIKTRGQQVTLRCSSQSGHNTVSWYQQALGQGPQFIFQYYREEENGRGNFPPRFSGLQFPNYSSELNVNALELDDSALYLCASYRGVGDTQYFGPGTRLTVL.

The V call is TRBV19, the J call TRBJ2-5, with a possible D match to TRBD1 (6 bases). Trimming left V 2 bases short and J 5 bases short, with 15 bases between. The germline V gene has CDR1 LNHDA and CDR2 SQIVND (reference sequence). The CDR3 covers 15 residues. The CDR3 nucleotides read TGTGCCAGTAGTATATGGGGCACAGGGCGGGAGACCCAGTACTTC. This sequence encodes CASSIWGTGRETQYF. Together with reference TRBV19 and TRBJ2-5, the CDR3 gives the full variable domain: DGGITQSPKYLFRKEGQNVTLSCEQNLNHDAMYWYRQDPGQGLRLIYYSQIVNDFQKGDIAEGYSVSREKKESFPLTVTSAQKNPTAFYLCASSIWGTGRETQYFGPGTRLLVL.

This chain connects TRBV30 to TRBJ1-2, with D unresolved. This CDR3 spans 12 amino acids. CDR1 is GTSNPN, CDR2 SVGIG, per germline (reference sequence). Trimming left V 3 bases short and J 5 bases short, with 10 bases between. The DNA for the CDR3 is TGTGCCTGGAGCGCAGGTCCTTATGGCTACACCTTC. Its protein product is CAWSAGPYGYTF.

The rearrangement joins TRBV5-1 to TRBJ2-3, with TRBD2 identical over 9 bases. This CDR3 contains 16 residues. V was clipped by 0 bases and J by 2 bases; unmatched bases: 4. The germline V gene has CDR1 SGHRS and CDR2 YFSETQ. CDR3 residues: CASSLEPSGTTDTQYF. CDR3 coding DNA: TGCGCCAGCAGCTTGGAGCCTAGCGGGACCACAGATACGCAGTATTTT. The whole variable domain, remainder taken from reference TRBV5-1 and TRBJ2-3, is KAGVTQTPRYLIKTRGQQVTLSCSPISGHRSVSWYQQTPGQGLQFLFEYFSETQRNKGNFPGRFSGRQFSNSRSEMNVSTLELGDSALYLCASSLEPSGTTDTQYFGPGTRLTVL.

J is TRBJ2-1 and V is TRBV21-1. TRBV21-1 is annotated as a pseudogene. The CDR3 sequence is 22 residues long. CDR3 protein: CASSNGLVKPGYRALLYNEQFF. As DNA, the CDR3 is TGTGCCAGCAGCAACGGGCTAGTCAAACCCGGATATAGGGCCTTACTTTACAATGAGCAGTTCTTC.

The rearrangement links TRBV11-2 to TRBJ2-3; 7 bases are shared with TRBD2. Germline V gene sequence: CDR1 SGHAT, CDR2 FQNNGV. The CDR3 length is 15 residues. After removal of 3 bases from V and 2 bases from J, the junction contained 5 bases not matched to a gene. This chain's CDR3 is CASSFFAGVTDTQYF. DNA for the CDR3: TGTGCCAGCAGCTTTTTTGCGGGAGTCACAGATACGCAGTATTTT.

The gene calls are TRBV7-2 and TRBJ2-7; no firm D call. Per the germline V gene, CDR1 is SGHTA and CDR2 is FQGNSA. This CDR3 contains 13 residues. Trimming shortened V by 3 bases and J by 5 bases, and 11 bases separated the two germline ends. In nucleotides, the CDR3 is TGTGCCAGCAGCTTGGCGCAGCAGAACGAGCAGTACTTC. Amino acids: CASSLAQQNEQYF.